Each of the 23 T cell receptor beta chains below was sequenced from the same sample in a study of blood T cell repertoires in COVID-19. Libraries were prepared by immunoSEQ multiplex PCR; TCRdb keeps only in-frame clonotypes and omits some of them. The sample records some 450,000 clones, 85% to 90% being singletons. The sequencing sample was made of peripheral blood. The receptors derive from a young man with COVID-19, enrolled during active disease.

The chain carries TRBV30 and TRBJ2-7, with 7 bases that match TRBD1. V gave up 4 bases and J gave up 1 base; unmatched junction bases: 1. CDR1 is GTSNPN and CDR2 is SVGIG in the germline V gene (reference sequence). The CDR3 spans 12 residues. For the CDR3, the DNA is TGTGCCTGGAACAGGGGTTCCTACGAGCAGTACTTC. This gives the protein CAWNRGSYEQYF.

This clone was detected once. The chain uses TRBV7-2 and TRBJ2-3; 10 positions match TRBD2. V dropped 6 bases and J dropped 4; count of bases not matched to a gene: 7. Germline V gene data show CDR1 as SGHTA and CDR2 as FQGNSA. The CDR3 contains 15 residues. CDR3 DNA sequence: TGTGCCAGCAGACCAGCGGGAGGGCCCCCAGATACGCAGTATTTT. It codes for CASRPAGGPPDTQYF. The full variable domain, with the rest looked up from reference TRBV7-2 and TRBJ2-3, is GAGVSQSPSNKVTEKGKDVELRCDPISGHTALYWYRQSLGQGLEFLIYFQGNSAPDKSGLPSDRFSAERTGGSVSTLTIQRTQQEDSAVYLCASRPAGGPPDTQYFGPGTRLTVL.

CDR3 sequence (DNA): TGTGCCAGCAGTTACAACCTACTAGCTAACTACGAGCAGTACTTC. This sequence encodes CASSYNLLANYEQYF. V gene TRBV6-5 combines with J gene TRBJ2-7, with a weak D call TRBD2 (6 bases). Trimming shortened V by 2 bases and J by 3 bases, and 14 bases separated the two germline ends. The CDR3 sequence is 15 residues long. Per germline, CDR1 MNHEY and CDR2 SVGAGI.

This chain links TRBV30 with TRBJ2-4, with TRBD1 matching over 9 bases. CDR3 length: 13 residues. V dropped 3 bases and J dropped 15; count of bases not matched to a gene: 12. CDR1 GTSNPN and CDR2 SVGIG come from the germline V gene (reference sequence). The CDR3 nucleotides read TGTGCCTGGAGGTATACGACACAGGGGGCAATGTACTTC. As protein: CAWRYTTQGAMYF.

The chain uses TRBV19 and TRBJ2-2, with 9 nucleotides matching TRBD1. The V segment lost 8 bases and the J segment 6 bases; nucleotides outside the gene matches: 4. The CDR3 runs 13 residues. Germline V gives CDR1 LNHDA, CDR2 SQIVND (reference sequence). CDR3 DNA: TGTGCCAGTTTTACAGGGGGCTCCGGGGAGCTGTTTTTT. This sequence encodes CASFTGGSGELFF.

V usage is TRBV7-3 and J usage is TRBJ2-3; D is unresolved. This CDR3 is built from 16 residues. CDR1 is SGHTA and CDR2 is FQGTGA in the germline V gene. V lost 2 bases to trimming and J lost 2 bases, with 14 bases between them. CDR3 amino acids: CASSLFSHRNTDTQYF. For the CDR3, the DNA is TGTGCCAGCAGCTTATTCTCACACAGAAACACAGATACGCAGTATTTT.

The J gene is TRBJ1-4, the V gene TRBV6-6; D is ambiguous. The CDR3 runs to 14 residues. V was trimmed by 6 bases and J by 8 bases, leaving 16 bases between them. From germline, CDR1 is MNHNY and CDR2 SVGAGI (reference sequence). CDR3 in DNA: TGTGCCAGCAGCGAGGCTGGCCCGACCGAAAAACTGTTTTTT. It codes for CASSEAGPTEKLFF.

The V and J genes are TRBV28 and TRBJ2-7; D gene ambiguous. Deletions cut 5 bases from V and 0 bases from J, with 5 bases between. The CDR3 contains 12 residues. In germline, CDR1 is MDHEN, CDR2 SYDVKM. The DNA for the CDR3 is TGTGCCAGCAGTCCTAGCTCCTACGAGCAGTACTTC. This codes for CASSPSSYEQYF. Drawing the rest from reference TRBV28 and TRBJ2-7, the complete variable domain is DVKVTQSSRYLVKRTGEKVFLECVQDMDHENMFWYRQDPGLGLRLIYFSYDVKMKEKGDIPEGYSVSREKKERFSLILESASTNQTSMYLCASSPSSYEQYFGPGTRLTVT.

The rearrangement links TRBV19 to TRBJ2-7, with 10 bases fitting TRBD2. Germline V lookup: CDR1 LNHDA, CDR2 SQIVND (reference sequence). With V trimmed by 10 bases and J by 3 bases, 9 bases remained unmatched. The CDR3 covers 14 residues. The CDR3 DNA reads as TGTGCCACCGCGACGGCTAGCGGGAGCTACGAGCAGTACTTC. It is translated as CATATASGSYEQYF.

The V and J genes are TRBV5-1 and TRBJ2-1, with TRBD2 matching 8 bases. This CDR3 is built from 18 residues. Germline assignment: CDR1 SGHRS and CDR2 YFSETQ. J was trimmed by 6 bases and V by 4 bases; bases with no gene match: 18. CDR3: CASSRTELWTAGVNEQFF. DNA of the CDR3: TGCGCCAGCAGCCGGACGGAGCTTTGGACAGCGGGAGTCAATGAGCAGTTCTTC.

The chain employs TRBV18 and TRBJ1-3, with D tentatively TRBD1 (5 bases). The V end was cut by 4 bases, the J end by 0 bases, with 10 bases between. The CDR3 totals 15 residues. Germline V CDR1 and CDR2: KGHSH, LQKENI. CDR3 protein: CASSRQNPSGNTIYF. CDR3 in DNA: TGTGCCAGCTCACGACAGAACCCCTCTGGAAACACCATATATTTT.

This chain connects TRBV2 to TRBJ1-4; 7 positions match TRBD1. In germline, CDR1 is SNHLY, CDR2 FYNNEI. The trim removed 4 bases at V and 8 bases at J, leaving 7 bases unmatched. The CDR3 is 14 amino acids. CDR3 coding DNA: TGTGCCAGCAGTGGTGACAGGGAAGGAGAAAAACTGTTTTTT. This translates into CASSGDREGEKLFF.

This chain joins TRBV12-3 or TRBV12-4 and TRBJ1-5, with unresolved D. This CDR3 has 12 amino acids. Trimming removed 3 bases at V and 6 bases at J, with 6 bases between. The CDR3 DNA sequence: TGTGCCAGCAGTTTCGGTATTCAGCCCCAGCATTTT. It translates to CASSFGIQPQHF.

This chain joins TRBV4-2 and TRBJ2-3; TRBD2 aligns across 8 bases. The CDR3 sequence is 15 residues long. Per germline, CDR1 LGHNA and CDR2 YNFKEQ. With 4 bases clipped from V and 6 bases from J, the junction kept 9 bases outside the gene matches. The CDR3 DNA is TGTGCCAGCAGCCCTACTAGCGGCCAGGGGGATACGCAGTATTTT. Protein sequence: CASSPTSGQGDTQYF.

This chain joins TRBV2 and TRBJ2-1, with unresolved D. The CDR3 consists of 13 residues. The V gene lost 8 bases and the J gene lost 7 bases, with 15 bases spanning the gap. Germline V gene data show CDR1 as SNHLY and CDR2 as FYNNEI. DNA of the CDR3: TGTGCCAGCCATAGATCTCCGGGTAATGAGCAGTTCTTC. It translates to CASHRSPGNEQFF.

This clone was counted a few times. The chain uses TRBV3-1 (or the pseudogene TRBV3-2) and TRBJ2-5, with D possibly being TRBD2 (5 bases). The V end was cut by 1 base, the J end by 4 bases, with 16 bases between. Germline V gene sequence: CDR1 LGHDT, CDR2 YNNKEL (reference sequence). The CDR3 has 16 residues. CDR3 in amino acids: CASSQVRGSGGETQYF. DNA for the CDR3: TGTGCCAGCAGCCAAGTCCGAGGGAGTGGTGGAGAGACCCAGTACTTC.

V and J are TRBV6-1 and TRBJ2-1; TRBD2 agrees at 8 bases. The V gene's germline CDR1 is MNHNS and CDR2 SASEGT. The CDR3 is 17 residues long. The junction had 8 bases not matched to a gene; V was cut back by 3 bases and J by 1 base. The DNA of the CDR3 is TGTGCCAGCAGTGACCAAGCGGGAGTCTGGTCCTACAATGAGCAGTTCTTC. Amino acids: CASSDQAGVWSYNEQFF.

This rearrangement joins TRBV6-5 to TRBJ1-5, with D perhaps TRBD1 (6 bases). Germline V gene sequence: CDR1 MNHEY, CDR2 SVGAGI. V was trimmed by 5 bases and J by 0 bases, leaving 8 bases between them. CDR3 length: 14 residues. CDR3 in amino acids: CASSTRGSNQPQHF. For the CDR3, the DNA is TGTGCCAGCAGTACCAGGGGTAGCAATCAGCCCCAGCATTTT.

This chain uses TRBV29-1 with TRBJ2-5; TRBD1 agrees at 8 bases. Germline loops: CDR1 SQVTM, CDR2 ANQGSEA. V was clipped by 2 bases and J by 5 bases; unmatched bases: 16. This CDR3 has 17 amino acids. CDR3 sequence reads: CSVELGYDRGVVETQYF. As DNA, the CDR3 is TGCAGCGTTGAACTTGGCTACGACAGGGGAGTGGTCGAGACCCAGTACTTC.

The rearrangement links TRBV5-1 to TRBJ1-3; TRBD1 agrees at 8 bases. The CDR3 covers 15 residues. Trimming at V came to 3 bases and at J to 1 base, leaving 3 bases not matched to a gene. CDR1 is SGHRS, CDR2 YFSETQ, per germline. The CDR3 here is CASSSRQGSGNTIYF. DNA for the CDR3: TGCGCCAGCAGCTCTCGACAGGGGTCTGGAAACACCATATATTTT.

The chain recombines TRBV7-3 with TRBJ2-6; D unclear. V was pared by 8 bases and J by 4 bases, with 9 bases between. The CDR3 contains 13 residues. Germline-derived CDR1 and CDR2 are SGHTA and FQGTGA. The CDR3 DNA reads TGTGCCAGCGCAGGCTCAGGGGCCAACGTCCTGACTTTC. Translated: CASAGSGANVLTF. Full variable domain (missing parts from reference TRBV7-3 and TRBJ2-6): GAGVSQTPSNKVTEKGKYVELRCDPISGHTALYWYRQSLGQGPEFLIYFQGTGAADDSGLPNDRFFAVRPEGSVSTLKIQRTERGDSAVYLCASAGSGANVLTFGAGSRLTVL.

For the CDR3, the DNA is TGTGCCAGTAGTGCCCGGGAGAGTACAGATACGCAGTATTTT. Translated: CASSARESTDTQYF. The rearrangement uses TRBV19 and TRBJ2-3; D perhaps matches TRBD2 (6 bases). The CDR3 extends over 14 amino acids. The V gene lost 5 bases and the J gene lost 3 bases, with 12 bases spanning the gap. Germline CDR1 reads LNHDA; CDR2 reads SQIVND (reference sequence).

Turning to this clone: An end of the junction differs from the germline gene, which may be a read error. The chain joins TRBV10-2 to TRBJ1-2, with a weak D call TRBD1 (5 bases). This CDR3 contains 14 residues. Germline assignment: CDR1 WSHSY and CDR2 SAAADI. In nucleotides, the CDR3 is TGCGCCAGCAGTCAGTCGACAGCCTACTATGGCTACACCTTC. The encoded protein is CASSQSTAYYGYTF.